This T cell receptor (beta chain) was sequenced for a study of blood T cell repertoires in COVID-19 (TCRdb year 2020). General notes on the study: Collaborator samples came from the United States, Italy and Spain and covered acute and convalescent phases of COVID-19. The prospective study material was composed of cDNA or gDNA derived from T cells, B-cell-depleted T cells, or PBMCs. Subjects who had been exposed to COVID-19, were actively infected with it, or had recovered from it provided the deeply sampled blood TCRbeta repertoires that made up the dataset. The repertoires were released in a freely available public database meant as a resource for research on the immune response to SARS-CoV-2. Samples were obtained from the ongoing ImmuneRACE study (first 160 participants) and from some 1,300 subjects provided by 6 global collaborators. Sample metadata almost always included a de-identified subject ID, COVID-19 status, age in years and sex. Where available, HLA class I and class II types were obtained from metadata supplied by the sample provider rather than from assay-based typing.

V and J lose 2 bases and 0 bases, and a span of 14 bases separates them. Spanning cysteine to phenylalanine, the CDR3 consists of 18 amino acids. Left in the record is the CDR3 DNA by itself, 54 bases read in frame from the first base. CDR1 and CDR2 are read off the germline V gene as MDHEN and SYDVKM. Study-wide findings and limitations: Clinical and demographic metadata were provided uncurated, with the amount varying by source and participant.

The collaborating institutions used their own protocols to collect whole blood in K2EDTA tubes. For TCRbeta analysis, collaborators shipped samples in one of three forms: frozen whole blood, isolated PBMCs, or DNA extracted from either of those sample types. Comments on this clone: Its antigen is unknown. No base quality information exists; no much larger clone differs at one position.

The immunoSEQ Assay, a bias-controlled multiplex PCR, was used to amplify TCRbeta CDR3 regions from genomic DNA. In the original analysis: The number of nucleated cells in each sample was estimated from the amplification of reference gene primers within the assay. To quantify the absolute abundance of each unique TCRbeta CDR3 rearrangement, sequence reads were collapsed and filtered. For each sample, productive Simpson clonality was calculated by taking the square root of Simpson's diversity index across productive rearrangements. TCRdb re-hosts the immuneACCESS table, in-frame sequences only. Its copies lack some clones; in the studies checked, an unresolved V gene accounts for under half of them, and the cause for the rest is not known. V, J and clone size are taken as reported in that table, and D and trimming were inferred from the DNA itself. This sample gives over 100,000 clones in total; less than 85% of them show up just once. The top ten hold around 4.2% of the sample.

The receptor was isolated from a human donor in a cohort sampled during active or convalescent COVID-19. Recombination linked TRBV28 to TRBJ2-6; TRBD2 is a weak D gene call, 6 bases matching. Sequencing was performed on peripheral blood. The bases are TGTGCCAGCAGTTTAGGGGGGACCGGGAGCTCTGGGGCCAACGTCCTGACTTTC. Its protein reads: CASSLGGTGSSGANVLTF.